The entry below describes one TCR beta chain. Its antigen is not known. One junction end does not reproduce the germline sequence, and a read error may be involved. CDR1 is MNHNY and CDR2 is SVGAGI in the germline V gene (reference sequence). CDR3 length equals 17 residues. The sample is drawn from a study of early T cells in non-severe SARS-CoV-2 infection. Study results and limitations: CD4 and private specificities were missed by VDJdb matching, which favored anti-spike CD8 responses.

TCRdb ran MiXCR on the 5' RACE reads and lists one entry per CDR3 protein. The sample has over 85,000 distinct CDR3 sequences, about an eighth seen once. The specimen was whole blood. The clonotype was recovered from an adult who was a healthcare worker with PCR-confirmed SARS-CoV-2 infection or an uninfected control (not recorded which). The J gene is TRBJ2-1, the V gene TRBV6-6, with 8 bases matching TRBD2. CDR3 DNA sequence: TGTGCCAGCAGTTTTCACCGGAGCGGGAGCTTCGGCAATGAGCACTTCTTC. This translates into CASSFHRSGSFGNEHFF.